The 24 T cell receptor beta chains reported below all come from one sample, sequenced in a study. One entry per CDR3 protein, called by TCRdb with MiXCR from the reads. Counted here are around 130 distinct CDR3 sequences, approximately 19% occurring once; the ten biggest clones make up 84%. Sequencing input: CD8+ T cells (not recorded whether cultured). The receptor set was obtained from a female donor.

Turning to this clonotype: A much larger clone lies one base from this, so it may be a read error. J is TRBJ2-1 and V is TRBV20-1, with no clear D. Per the germline V gene, CDR1 is DFQATT and CDR2 is SNEGSKA (reference sequence). Trimming pared 5 bases from V and 4 bases from J, leaving 9 bases between. The CDR3 has 12 residues. The CDR3 sequence: CSAVAIYNEQFF. The CDR3 DNA reads as TGCAGTGCTGTGGCAATTTACAATGAGCAGTTCTTC.

The V gene is TRBV10-3, the J gene TRBJ2-3; TRBD1 is a possible D gene (5 bases). The germline gives CDR1 ENHRY, CDR2 SYGVKD. V lost 4 bases and J lost 10, with 15 bases in between. This CDR3 is built from 13 residues. CDR3 bases: TGTGCCATCAGTGCAGACAGCCCCGCGGCGCAGTATTTT. Protein: CAISADSPAAQYF.

This clonotype has more than one count but fewer than ten. Lacking the conserved final phenylalanine or tryptophan, this CDR3 likely reflects a read error. This chain connects TRBV5-1 to TRBJ2-5; TRBD1 agrees at 7 bases. Germline loops: CDR1 SGHRS, CDR2 YFSETQ. J was trimmed by 5 bases and V by 4 bases; bases with no gene match: 11. The CDR3 sequence is 15 residues long. The CDR3, as DNA: TGCGCCAGCAGCCACCAGACAGGGCAGGGGGAGACCCAGTACGGC. It codes for CASSHQTGQGETQYG.

As concerns this clonotype: The junction departs from germline at one end; a sequencing error may be responsible. The chain employs TRBV7-3 and TRBJ2-1; 10 bases line up with TRBD2. This CDR3 has 16 amino acids. Germline CDR1 is SGHTA and CDR2 is FQGTGA. The CDR3 loop is CASSLIVAGGYNERFF. The CDR3 nucleotides are TGTGCCAGCAGCTTAATCGTAGCGGGAGGTTATAATGAGCGGTTCTTC. Based on the CDR3 plus reference TRBV7-3 and TRBJ2-1, the full variable domain is GAGVSQTPSNKVTEKGKYVELRCDPISGHTALYWYRQSLGQGPEFLIYFQGTGAADDSGLPNDRFFAVRPEGSVSTLKIQRTERGDSAVYLCASSLIVAGGYNERFFGPGTRLTVL.

This clonotype is large within its sample. CDR3 region: CASSLLVGSGANVLTF. The CDR3 nucleotides read TGTGCCAGCAGTTTATTGGTGGGCTCTGGGGCCAACGTCCTGACTTTC. This sequence joins TRBV27 and TRBJ2-6; no reliable D call. The CDR3 totals 16 residues. The germline gives CDR1 MNHEY, CDR2 SMNVEV (reference sequence). Trimming stripped 1 base from V and 0 bases from J, with 7 bases between.

Concerning this clonotype: Here the CDR3 omits its conserved ending phenylalanine or tryptophan, so a read error is the likely source. The genes are TRBV16 and TRBJ2-5; 9 bases agree with TRBD2. In germline, CDR1 is KGHSY, CDR2 FQNENV. The V and J ends lost 1 base and 3 bases, in that order; junction bases with no gene match: 6. The CDR3 has 16 amino acids. The CDR3 is CASSQFELAGEETQYG. The CDR3, as DNA: TGTGCCAGCAGCCAATTTGAATTAGCGGGAGAAGAGACCCAGTACGGC.

A word on this clonotype: An end of the junction differs from the germline gene, which may be a read error. The rearrangement uses TRBV23-1 and TRBJ2-5, with TRBD2 matching over 8 bases. TRBV23-1 is known as an ORF, though its function is uncertain. CDR3 length: 17 amino acids. This CDR3 reads CASGQPAGESLRGTQYF. CDR3 nucleotide sequence: TGCGCCAGCGGTCAGCCAGCGGGGGAGTCTTTGCGGGGGACCCAGTACTTC.

Judged by abundance, this clonotype is large. The chain uses TRBV20-1 and TRBJ2-7; maybe TRBD1 (6 bases). V was trimmed by 7 bases and J by 3 bases, leaving 10 bases between them. Germline CDR1 DFQATT, CDR2 SNEGSKA (reference sequence). The CDR3 has 11 residues. Written as DNA, the CDR3 is TGCAGTGGGACAGATTACTACGAGCAGTACTTC. Translation gives CSGTDYYEQYF.

As to this clonotype: At one of its ends the junction is not consistent with the germline gene, which may arise from a read error. J is TRBJ2-7 and V is TRBV20-1, with TRBD1 matching 7 bases. The germline CDR1 and CDR2 sequences are DFQATT and SNEGSKA (reference sequence). The CDR3 sequence is 13 residues long. In nucleotides, the CDR3 is TGCAGTGCGTTTTGGGACAGACCCTATGAGCAGTGCTTC. It specifies CSAFWDRPYEQCF.

This clonotype appeared a few times. The rearrangement links TRBV20-1 to TRBJ2-7; 7 bases align to TRBD2. The germline CDR1 and CDR2 sequences are DFQATT and SNEGSKA (reference sequence). The V gene end was trimmed by 2 bases and the J gene end by 2 bases; junction bases not matched to a gene: 6. This CDR3 has 14 residues. The chain's CDR3 is CSARRLADTYEQYF. DNA of the CDR3: TGCAGTGCTAGACGACTAGCAGATACCTACGAGCAGTACTTC.

In regard to this clonotype: Being one base from a much bigger clone, this may be a read error. The chain recombines TRBV20-1 with TRBJ2-1, with D hard to call. There are 12 residues in the CDR3. CDR1 is DFQATT, CDR2 SNEGSKA, per germline (reference sequence). CDR3 nucleotide sequence: TGCAGTGCTGTGGCAGTTTACAATGAGCGGTTCTTC. It encodes CSAVAVYNERFF.

By share, this clonotype ranks as large. V gene TRBV24-1 combines with J gene TRBJ2-5; TRBD2 agrees at 8 bases. V shed 0 bases and J 5 bases; nucleotides not matched to a gene: 4. CDR1 is KGHDR and CDR2 is SFDVKD in the germline V gene. The CDR3 sequence is 15 residues long. DNA of the CDR3: TGTGCCACCAGTGATTTGCCGGGAGGGCGGGAGACCCAGTACTTC. It is translated as CATSDLPGGRETQYF.

This clonotype ranks as large. The chain uses TRBV15 and TRBJ1-5; 8 bases fit TRBD1. The CDR3 runs 18 residues. J gave up 7 bases and V 3 bases, and 17 bases lay outside the gene matches. The germline V gene has CDR1 LNHNV and CDR2 YYDKDF (reference sequence). CDR3 bases: TGTGCCACCAGCAGGTCTGGACAGGGTTATACACTCGGGCAGCCCCAGCATTTT. It translates to CATSRSGQGYTLGQPQHF.

This clonotype has a handful of counts. The V call is TRBV6-6, the J call TRBJ2-7, with D perhaps matching TRBD1 or TRBD2 (6 bases each). V dropped 4 bases and J dropped 2 bases, with 15 bases sitting between them. Germline V gene sequence: CDR1 MNHNY, CDR2 SVGAGI (reference sequence). The CDR3 totals 15 residues. As DNA, the CDR3 is TGTGCCAGCAGTTTCCCGGGGGCGTCCACCTACGAGCAGTACTTC. This codes for CASSFPGASTYEQYF.

Concerning this clonotype itself: This may be a read error, as it is one base from a much larger clone. The V and J genes are TRBV20-1 and TRBJ1-4, with D tentatively TRBD1 (5 bases). V lost 4 bases to trimming and J lost 5 bases, with 14 bases between them. The CDR3 loop spans 14 amino acids. Germline CDR1 is DFQATT and CDR2 is SNEGSKA (reference sequence). The CDR3 coding sequence is TGCAGTGCTATTGACAGCCCCTCAAATGAAAAACTGTTTTTT. It is translated as CSAIDSPSNEKLFF.

This clonotype is deemed large. The chain carries TRBV20-1 and TRBJ2-7, with TRBD1 matching over 7 bases. The CDR3 spans 13 residues. With 6 bases clipped from V and 2 bases from J, the junction kept 7 bases outside the gene matches. Per the germline V gene, CDR1 is DFQATT and CDR2 is SNEGSKA (reference sequence). In DNA, the CDR3 is TGCAGTGCGTTTTGGGACAGACCCTACGAGCAGTACTTC. It yields the protein CSAFWDRPYEQYF.

Concerning this clonotype: At one end, the junction sequence differs from germline, possibly due to a read error. The J gene is TRBJ2-7, the V gene TRBV6-1, with a weak D call TRBD1 (7 bases). Germline V gene lookup returns CDR1 MNHNS and CDR2 SASEGT. The CDR3 is 14 residues long. The CDR3 region has the DNA TGTGCCAGCAGCGAAGACAGGGAGGTAAGCGAGCAGTACTTC. This gives the protein CASSEDREVSEQYF.

Relative to its sample, this clonotype is hyperexpanded. This chain joins TRBV19 and TRBJ1-5, with 12 bases matching TRBD1. Germline loops: CDR1 LNHDA, CDR2 SQIVND (reference sequence). The CDR3 runs 15 residues. The junction had 4 bases not matched to a gene; V was cut back by 1 base and J by 9 bases. The CDR3: CASSIGGTGGLPQHF. In DNA form, the CDR3 reads TGTGCCAGTAGTATAGGCGGGACAGGGGGCCTGCCCCAGCATTTT.

This clonotype is medium-sized within its sample. The V and J genes are TRBV24-1 and TRBJ1-2; 9 bases line up with TRBD1. Germline CDR1 reads KGHDR; CDR2 reads SFDVKD. The ends lost 4 bases at V and 4 bases at J; junction bases unmatched: 9. The CDR3 loop spans 16 amino acids. This chain's CDR3 is CATSDPRDRAFYGYTF. The CDR3 DNA is TGTGCCACCAGTGACCCGCGGGACAGGGCCTTCTATGGCTACACCTTC.

In its sample, this clonotype is medium-sized. V usage is TRBV7-6 and J usage is TRBJ2-3; D gene ambiguous. The CDR3 covers 14 residues. Germline loops: CDR1 SGHVS, CDR2 FNYEAQ. Trimming removed 2 bases from V and 2 bases from J, with 8 bases in between. The CDR3 spells CASSLLGITDTQYF. DNA of the CDR3: TGTGCCAGCAGCTTATTGGGGATCACAGATACGCAGTATTTT.

The rearrangement joins TRBV10-3 to TRBJ2-7; D ambiguous. The CDR3 covers 16 residues. Trimming cost V 6 bases and J 3 bases, with 21 bases left between them. The germline V gene encodes CDR1 ENHRY and CDR2 SYGVKD. This CDR3 is CAIREPHKGGNYEQYF. In DNA form, the CDR3 reads TGTGCCATCAGGGAACCTCATAAGGGCGGCAACTACGAGCAGTACTTC.

This clonotype counts as large. The chain couples TRBV23-1 to TRBJ2-5; 8 bases map to TRBD2. TRBV23-1 is placed among ORFs of uncertain function. The CDR3 consists of 17 residues. The V segment lost 3 bases and the J segment 5 bases; nucleotides outside the gene matches: 14. CDR3 DNA sequence: TGCGCCAGCAGTCAGCCAGCGGGGGAGTCTTTGCGGGAGACCCAGTACTTC. Translated: CASSQPAGESLRETQYF.

This clonotype is categorized as large. The chain links TRBV30 to TRBJ1-1, with a weak D call TRBD1 (5 bases). This CDR3 contains 15 residues. V lost 2 bases and J 0 bases, leaving 13 bases between the germline ends. From germline, CDR1 is GTSNPN and CDR2 SVGIG (reference sequence). In nucleotides, the CDR3 is TGTGCCTGGAGTCTGTGGGGGTCATTGAACACTGAAGCTTTCTTT. Its translation: CAWSLWGSLNTEAFF.

This clonotype is labeled as large. V gene TRBV24-1 combines with J gene TRBJ2-2, with no clear D. Trimming left V 3 bases short and J 2 bases short, with 18 bases between. The CDR3 loop spans 18 amino acids. In germline, CDR1 is KGHDR, CDR2 SFDVKD. The DNA of the CDR3 is TGTGCCACCAGTGATGGCAGATCTGGATTCTTAAACACCGGGGAGCTGTTTTTT. Protein sequence: CATSDGRSGFLNTGELFF.